Detailed here is one T cell receptor (beta chain). Its target is not known. With 5 bases removed from V and 2 bases from J, the gap between germline ends came to 17 bases. Germline V CDR1 and CDR2: KGHDR, SFDVKD. This CDR3 comprises 17 residues. TCRdb used MiXCR to reprocess the 5' RACE reads, holding one entry per CDR3 protein. Of about 220,000 distinct CDR3 sequences listed, 6.5% to 8.5% are singletons. Each donor was a healthy Caucasian. This specimen comes from a study of identical twins. Study-level results: Shared out-of-frame alpha sequences (those common to twins) showed excess low generation probability. Because invariant MAIT and iNKT cells could be present, zero-insertion analyses could be partly confounded.

These same data were also listed under a study on yellow fever vaccine responses in identical twins.

This receptor was obtained from a woman under 30 in good health. The rearrangement joins TRBV24-1 to TRBJ2-2; the D gene is possibly TRBD1 (5 bases). Sequencing was carried out using memory (CD45RO+) T cells sorted from blood. CDR3 DNA: TGTGCCACCAGTGGCCCTTTGGGCAGGGTTAACACCGGGGAGCTGTTTTTT. Translating gives CATSGPLGRVNTGELFF.